The 13 T cell receptor beta chains below were found in one sample sequenced in a study of blood T cell repertoires in COVID-19. Repertoires were generated with immunoSEQ multiplex PCR, while TCRdb's copy carries only in-frame clones and drops some. The data contain 160,000 or so clones, less than 90% of them singletons. Sample: peripheral blood. These TCRs come from a woman in her 70s with acute or convalescent COVID-19.

The rearrangement links TRBV12-5 to TRBJ2-7; no clear D gene. Germline CDR1 is LGHNT and CDR2 is FRNRAP. Trimming left V 0 bases short and J 2 bases short, with 14 bases between. The CDR3 extends over 16 amino acids. The CDR3 region has the DNA TGTGCTAGTGGTTTGGTAGAAGCAGGTGGTCCCTACGAGCAGTACTTC. It specifies CASGLVEAGGPYEQYF.

The chain joins TRBV2 to TRBJ1-6, with TRBD1 matching over 8 bases. The CDR3 loop spans 15 amino acids. V dropped 4 bases and J dropped 10; count of bases not matched to a gene: 9. CDR1 and CDR2 from the germline V gene are SNHLY and FYNNEI. In DNA, the CDR3 is TGTGCCAGCAGTGTAAGACAGGGGATTCGATCACCCCTCCACTTT. This encodes CASSVRQGIRSPLHF.

This sequence joins TRBV2 and TRBJ2-6, with a possible D match to TRBD1 (6 bases). Trimming removed 7 bases at V and 4 bases at J, with 11 bases between. The CDR3 totals 14 residues. CDR1 is SNHLY and CDR2 is FYNNEI in the germline V gene. The CDR3 DNA follows: TGTGCCAGCAAGTCAGGGGTCGGGGCCAACGTCCTGACTTTC. It specifies CASKSGVGANVLTF.

The J gene is TRBJ2-3, the V gene TRBV19; no clear D gene. This CDR3 contains 13 residues. The germline V gene encodes CDR1 LNHDA and CDR2 SQIVND (reference sequence). The V end was cut by 5 bases, the J end by 0 bases, with 6 bases between. The CDR3 sequence is CASSSPSTDTQYF. CDR3 DNA sequence: TGTGCCAGTAGTTCCCCGAGCACAGATACGCAGTATTTT.

This rearrangement joins TRBV28 to TRBJ1-4; 10 bases align to TRBD1. Looked up from germline, CDR1 is MDHEN and CDR2 is SYDVKM. V was pared by 8 bases and J by 6 bases, with 6 bases of the junction left unmatched. The CDR3 covers 14 residues. CDR3 sequence: CASRTGGGDEKLFF. The CDR3 DNA reads TGTGCCAGCCGGACAGGGGGAGGCGATGAAAAACTGTTTTTT.

CDR3 DNA: TGTGCCAGCAGCCAAGACTTCTACAATGAGCAGTTCTTC. Protein product: CASSQDFYNEQFF. V usage is TRBV4-2 and J usage is TRBJ2-1; D is ambiguous. Germline loops: CDR1 LGHNA, CDR2 YNFKEQ. This CDR3 is built from 13 residues. V was pared by 0 bases and J by 3 bases, with 3 bases between.

The rearrangement joins TRBV9 to TRBJ1-5; D unclear. CDR3 size: 15 residues. The V end lost 4 bases, the J end lost 0 bases, and 11 bases lay between the germline ends. From germline, CDR1 is SGDLS and CDR2 YYNGEE. The CDR3 sequence: CASSPSGVSNQPQHF. DNA of the CDR3: TGTGCCAGCAGCCCCTCCGGGGTTAGCAATCAGCCCCAGCATTTT. Full variable domain (outside the CDR3, taken from reference TRBV9 and TRBJ1-5): DSGVTQTPKHLITATGQRVTLRCSPRSGDLSVYWYQQSLDQGLQFLIQYYNGEERAKGNILERFSAQQFPDLHSELNLSSLELGDSALYFCASSPSGVSNQPQHFGDGTRLSIL.

This clone came up a few times. The chain employs TRBV3-1 (or the pseudogene TRBV3-2) and TRBJ1-1; perhaps TRBD1 as D (6 bases). CDR3 size: 12 residues. The V end lost 4 bases, the J end lost 7 bases, and 10 bases lay between the germline ends. Per the germline V gene, CDR1 is LGHDT and CDR2 is YNNKEL (reference sequence). CDR3 residues: CASSLNRDEAFF. CDR3 nucleotides: TGTGCCAGCAGCCTGAACAGGGATGAAGCTTTCTTT.

The chain carries TRBV7-2 and TRBJ1-3; D might be TRBD1 (6 bases). The CDR3 covers 15 residues. V shed 5 bases and J shed 0 bases, with 11 bases lying between them. Germline V gene lookup returns CDR1 SGHTA and CDR2 FQGNSA. CDR3 coding DNA: TGTGCCAGCAGCCCTACAGGGTCCTCTGGAAACACCATATATTTT. Protein sequence: CASSPTGSSGNTIYF.

This rearrangement joins TRBV7-6 to TRBJ2-7, with TRBD2 matching 7 bases. CDR3 size: 15 residues. Germline loops: CDR1 SGHVS, CDR2 FNYEAQ. After removal of 4 bases from V and 1 base from J, the junction contained 7 bases not matched to a gene. CDR3 coding DNA: TGTGCCAGCAGCTCGCAGCGGGGAGGTTCCTACGAGCAGTACTTC. It specifies CASSSQRGGSYEQYF.

The chain recombines TRBV5-1 with TRBJ2-1; 9 bases match TRBD2. Trimming took 1 base from V and 4 from J; bases not matched to a gene: 3. Germline V gene data show CDR1 as SGHRS and CDR2 as YFSETQ. The CDR3 is 15 residues long. CDR3 in amino acids: CASSLTGLAYNEQFF. CDR3 coding DNA: TGCGCCAGCAGCTTGACGGGACTAGCTTACAATGAGCAGTTCTTC. The variable domain in full, with the rest retrieved from reference TRBV5-1 and TRBJ2-1, is KAGVTQTPRYLIKTRGQQVTLSCSPISGHRSVSWYQQTPGQGLQFLFEYFSETQRNKGNFPGRFSGRQFSNSRSEMNVSTLELGDSALYLCASSLTGLAYNEQFFGPGTRLTVL.

The chain employs TRBV18 and TRBJ2-2; no reliable D call. This CDR3 contains 13 residues. Germline V CDR1 and CDR2: KGHSH, LQKENI. Trimming shortened V by 3 bases and J by 1 base, and 3 bases separated the two germline ends. The CDR3 coding sequence is TGTGCCAGCTCACCCCAGAACACCGGGGAGCTGTTTTTT. As protein: CASSPQNTGELFF.

The chain has TRBV29-1 and TRBJ2-3; possibly TRBD1 for D (5 bases). The V gene's germline CDR1 is SQVTM and CDR2 ANQGSEA. The V and J ends lost 3 bases and 0 bases respectively, with 10 bases between them. The CDR3 is 14 amino acids. The CDR3 DNA is TGCAGCGTTGAGCCCACAGGAAGCACAGATACGCAGTATTTT. Translated, it gives CSVEPTGSTDTQYF.